This TCR beta chain was sequenced during a study of blood T cell repertoires in COVID-19. Study context: Both acute and convalescent COVID-19 samples were obtained from the United States, Italy and Spain. T cells, B-cell-depleted T cells, or PBMCs provided the cDNA or gDNA that served as material.

Per germline, CDR1 MGHDK and CDR2 SYGVNS. This CDR3 region has 15 residues. The V and J ends lost 5 bases and 0 bases, in that order; junction bases with no gene match: 1. In the source study's methods: Researchers report that nucleated cell counts were estimated from reference gene primer amplification. Measured with immunoSEQ multiplex PCR; TCRdb has only the in-frame clones, and not every one. The V and J calls and clone size were taken over from that table, and D and trimming were inferred from the DNA. The sample records over 80,000 clones, 80% to 90% being singletons. This clone was picked up a small number of times.

The rearrangement links TRBV25-1 to TRBJ1-3, with 10 bases that match TRBD1. The specimen sequenced was peripheral blood. The TCR sequence derives from a human donor in a cohort sampled during active COVID-19. The CDR3 loop reads CASSRTGGSGNTIYF. The CDR3 DNA follows: TGTGCCAGCAGTAGGACAGGGGGCTCTGGAAACACCATATATTTT.